This is a list of T cell receptor beta chains from one sample in a study of T-cell memory formation after mild COVID-19. From the 5' RACE reads, TCRdb called clonotypes with MiXCR, one entry per CDR3 protein. The data contain 470,000 or so distinct CDR3 sequences, nearly 25% of them singletons. Sequencing input: PBMCs or a T cell subset sorted from them (not recorded which). The source is an adult woman who had mild COVID-19 (a few samples of this study predate the infection). Cell type and time point are not known. CDR3s leave out the opening cysteine and the closing phenylalanine or tryptophan.

J,V,CDR3
TRBJ1-3,TRBV5-1,ASSLRGGEGNTIY
TRBJ2-5,TRBV6-1,ASSARGTSVSAQY
TRBJ2-4,TRBV6-5,ASSSGPGNIQY
TRBJ2-3,TRBV2,ASSEGSGVWLDTQY
TRBJ2-2,TRBV5-6,ASSLGPSSTGELF
TRBJ2-1,TRBV27,ASSPGLVFNEQF
TRBJ2-7,TRBV29-1,SVRDRGTLEYEQY
TRBJ1-1,TRBV11-2,ASRRGNMGTEAF
TRBJ2-7,TRBV25-1,ASSEPGSYSYEQY
TRBJ1-2,TRBV11-3,ASSSAFPDYGYT
TRBJ2-2,TRBV5-1,ASSFQTGWDTGELF
TRBJ2-3,TRBV9,ASSEGVAITDTQY
TRBJ1-4,TRBV12-3/TRBV12-4,ASGVGEKLF
TRBJ1-1,TRBV15,ATSGWEGSNTEAF
TRBJ1-1,TRBV12-3/TRBV12-4,ASSPSTEAF
TRBJ1-6,TRBV12-5,ASGTQGSGSPLH
TRBJ2-7,TRBV6-5,ASSYKTDYLQPYEQY
TRBJ1-5,TRBV18,ASSPGQGRGFSNQPQH
TRBJ1-5,TRBV27,ASSFLAGDQPQH
TRBJ2-3,TRBV7-8,ASSQLVAPTTDTQY
TRBJ1-3,TRBV4-1,ASSQLQGPGDTIY
TRBJ2-3,TRBV3-1,ASSQVDRERTTDTQY
TRBJ2-4,TRBV18,ASSRGEGTNIQY
TRBJ2-3,TRBV12-3/TRBV12-4,ASSLMVTSGGTDTQY
TRBJ2-5,TRBV15,ATSEWDTYQETQY
TRBJ1-3,TRBV9,ASSLHEISRDSRISGNTIY
TRBJ1-1,TRBV18,ASSPLPGTKDTEAF
TRBJ2-1,TRBV3-1,ASSQEGLAGSLRPF